This TCR beta chain was captured by sequencing in a study of T-cell memory formation after mild COVID-19 (dated by TCRdb to the early 2020s). In the study overall: Most TCR sequence clusters were specific to one of the two donors. In a couple of donors, T-cell clones that expanded and contracted after mild COVID-19 were tracked by sequencing TCRalpha and TCRbeta repertoires over time. The cohort was made up of two young adult volunteers, one female and one male, who were previously healthy. On the study overall, not on this receptor specifically: Some responding clones were detected in pre-infection memory, suggesting pre-existing cross-reactive memory T cells joined the SARS-CoV-2 response. Contracting CD4+ clones turned up mainly in the CM and EM memory subsets, whereas EMRA was where CD8+ clones were enriched. Whether the second-wave clones peaking on day 37 were SARS-CoV-2 specific was not confirmed. Clones that contracted from day 15 to 85 showed balanced CD4/CD8 phenotypes, whereas a second wave of clones that expanded from day 15 to 37 leaned towards CD4+. Only two mild cases were covered in the study, and larger cohorts including severe cases with pre-infection samples were considered necessary.

PBMCs were isolated by Ficoll-Paque density gradient centrifugation. Sequences SGHVS (CDR1) and FNYEAQ (CDR2) are obtained from the germline V gene. The CDR3 spans 11 residues, from the cysteine through the phenylalanine. Only the CDR3 DNA is retained, 33 bases long and in frame from the first base. For this chain, trimming is 4 bases at the V end and 7 bases at the J end, and the number of junction bases without a gene match is 0. A word on this clonotype: This receptor's antigen is unknown. No base qualities exist here, and no much larger clone lies one base off it.

The data were produced on an Illumina NovaSeq 6000. Using 5'RACE with constant-segment primers, TCRalpha and TCRbeta cDNA libraries were constructed, with sample barcodes and unique molecular identifiers added in the process. RNA was extracted from every sample with Trizol reagent. The libraries were amplified in two PCR steps, and the second step added a second sample barcode and Illumina TruSeq adapters. Libraries were sequenced on an Illumina NovaSeq with 2 x 150 bp paired-end reads. Turning to the authors' computational methods: With migec v1.2.7, reads were demultiplexed and then collapsed into UMI-guided consensus sequences. With mixcr v2.1.11, UMI consensuses were aligned to TRA and TRB V and J templates and assembled into clonotypes. A clonotype was counted as expanded or contracted only if both edgeR and NoisET called the change significant, with noise models trained on biological replicates. For edgeR calls, the cutoffs were a false discovery rate-adjusted p below 0.01 and a log2 fold-change threshold of 1. As an exploratory analysis of dynamics, max-normalized trajectories of the 1000 most abundant clonotypes were examined with PCA combined with hierarchical clustering. Separately sequenced CD4+ and CD8+ repertoires were used to assign a CD4 or CD8 phenotype to each responding clone. TCRdb ran its own pipeline on the public reads, namely fastp trimming at Q25 and MiXCR clone calling, and kept in-frame beta chains. Each entry is one CDR3 protein sequence, shown with its most common DNA and genes. Here the V and J calls rest on TCRdb's processing, not on the authors' analysis. Within this sample are 200,000 to 250,000 distinct CDR3 sequences, with approximately 10% of them counted one time only. Jointly, the top ten make up under 25% of the sample.

The material sequenced was PBMCs or a T cell subset sorted from them (not recorded which). This TCR was sampled from a man younger than 35 who had mild COVID-19 (a few samples of this study predate the infection). The sample titles of this study are shuffled in the database, so cell type and time point are left out; the donor was told from shared clones. Rearrangement joined TRBV7-6 to TRBJ2-5; the central 7 bases match TRBD1. The nucleotides are TGTGCCAGCAGCTCAGGGGGGACCCAGTACTTC. The translation is CASSSGGTQYF.